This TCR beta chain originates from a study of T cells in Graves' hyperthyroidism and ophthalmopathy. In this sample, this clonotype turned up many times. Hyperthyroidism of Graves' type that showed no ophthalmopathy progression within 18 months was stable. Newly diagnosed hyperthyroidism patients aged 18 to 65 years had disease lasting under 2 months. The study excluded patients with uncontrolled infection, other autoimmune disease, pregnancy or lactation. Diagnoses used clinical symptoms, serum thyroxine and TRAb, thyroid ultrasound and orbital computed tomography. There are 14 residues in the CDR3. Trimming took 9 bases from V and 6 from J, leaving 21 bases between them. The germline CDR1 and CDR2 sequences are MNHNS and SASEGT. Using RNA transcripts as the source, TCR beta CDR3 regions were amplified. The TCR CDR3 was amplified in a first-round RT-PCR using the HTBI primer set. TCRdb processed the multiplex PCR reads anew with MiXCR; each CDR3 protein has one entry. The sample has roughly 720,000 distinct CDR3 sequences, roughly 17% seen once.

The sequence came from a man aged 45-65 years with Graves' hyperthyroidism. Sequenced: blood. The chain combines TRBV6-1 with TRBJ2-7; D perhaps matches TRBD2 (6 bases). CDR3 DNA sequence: TGTGCCAGTATCCCAACGGGAGCTGGCTCCGAGCAGTACTTC. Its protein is CASIPTGAGSEQYF.